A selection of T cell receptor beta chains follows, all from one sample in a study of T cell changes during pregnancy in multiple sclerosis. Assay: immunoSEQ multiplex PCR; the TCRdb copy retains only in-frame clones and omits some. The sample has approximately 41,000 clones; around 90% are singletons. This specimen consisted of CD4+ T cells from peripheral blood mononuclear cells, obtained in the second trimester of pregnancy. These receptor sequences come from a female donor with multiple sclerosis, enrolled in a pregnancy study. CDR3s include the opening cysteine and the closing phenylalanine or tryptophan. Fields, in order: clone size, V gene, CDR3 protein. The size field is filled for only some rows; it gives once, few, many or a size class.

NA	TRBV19	CASRGLAGSSYEQYF
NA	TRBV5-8	CASNRDRSQGQPQHF
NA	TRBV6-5	CASSYLRGSGYTF
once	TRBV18	CASSPEKAGANVLTF
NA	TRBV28	CASGTGPASEAFF
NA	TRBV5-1	CASSFQGAGTDTQYF
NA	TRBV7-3	CASSQGQGEAFF
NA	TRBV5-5	CASSLADGGNEKLFF
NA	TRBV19	CASSIYVGGPVGDTQYF
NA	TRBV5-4	CASSSGTARSGANVLTF
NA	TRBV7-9	CASSFLAGVGYNEQFF
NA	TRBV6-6	CASRNNRGSNYGYTF
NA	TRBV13	CASSIRGRNTEAFF
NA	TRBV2	CASPLDRGKRETQYF
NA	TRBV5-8	CASSLESRGDEKLFF
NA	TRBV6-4	CASSLTGTTEAFF
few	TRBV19	CASSMDRGDTIYF
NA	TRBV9	CASSVGLRGAGVYNTQYF
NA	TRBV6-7	CASSFLGTETYEQYF
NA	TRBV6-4	CASSVPPRGGQVADTQYF
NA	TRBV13	CASSLVGTSVETQYF